The 31 T cell receptor beta chains given below trace back to one sample, sequenced in a study of CD8 T cells in ankylosing spondylitis. TCRdb reanalysed the 5' RACE reads using MiXCR and keeps one entry per CDR3 protein. This sample has over 600,000 distinct CDR3 sequences; roughly 19% occur once, and the top ten carry approximately 18%. Regarding the study as a whole: Ankylosing spondylitis blood appeared to carry a characteristic TCR beta motif of several highly homologous variants.

For these receptors, no antigen is known. Sequenced: blood, either unsorted or a sorted T cell fraction (not recorded which). These receptors were collected from a male donor with ankylosing spondylitis.

This clonotype has only a few counts. The V call is TRBV25-1, the J call TRBJ2-1, with D perhaps matching TRBD1 (6 bases). V was trimmed by 5 bases and J by 7 bases, leaving 27 bases between them. Germline assignment: CDR1 MGHDK and CDR2 SYGVNS. The CDR3 spans 18 residues. In DNA form, the CDR3 reads TGTGCCAGCAGTCCCACGGGCAGGGGCGGTATGGGGGCTAATGAGCAGTTCTTC. It encodes CASSPTGRGGMGANEQFF.

V usage is TRBV28 and J usage is TRBJ2-5; D remains ambiguous. Germline-derived CDR1 and CDR2 are MDHEN and SYDVKM. The CDR3 loop spans 12 amino acids. Trimming took 5 bases from V and 5 from J, leaving 9 bases between them. This chain's CDR3 is CASSTPRETQYF. Written as DNA, the CDR3 is TGTGCCAGCAGTACGCCGCGGGAGACCCAGTACTTC.

The genes are TRBV5-1 and TRBJ2-7; D is unresolved. CDR1 is SGHRS and CDR2 is YFSETQ in the germline V gene. Trimming took 0 bases from V and 0 from J, leaving 10 bases between them. This CDR3 comprises 15 residues. CDR3 region: CASSLDLRSSYEQYF. In nucleotides, the CDR3 is TGCGCCAGCAGCTTGGACCTTAGGAGCTCCTACGAGCAGTACTTC.

The J gene is TRBJ2-3, the V gene TRBV20-1, with 8 bases identical to TRBD2. Germline assignment: CDR1 DFQATT and CDR2 SNEGSKA (reference sequence). J lost 3 bases, V lost 7 bases, and 12 bases had no gene match. CDR3 length: 15 amino acids. This CDR3 is CSEKGLELGTDTQYF. In nucleotides, the CDR3 is TGCAGTGAAAAGGGACTAGAGCTCGGAACAGATACGCAGTATTTT.

As regards this clonotype: At one end, the junction sequence differs from germline, possibly due to a read error. The rearrangement uses TRBV9 and TRBJ2-1; the match to TRBD2 covers 7 bases. Germline V gene sequence: CDR1 SGDLS, CDR2 YYNGEE. This CDR3 spans 15 amino acids. The CDR3 region has the DNA TGTGCCAGCAGCGTAGGTCTAGCGGCCTATAATGAGCAGTTCTTC. Translating gives CASSVGLAAYNEQFF.

The chain is built from TRBV3-1 and TRBJ2-5, with 8 bases that match TRBD2. The CDR3 is made up of 16 amino acids. Germline lookup yields CDR1 LGHDT and CDR2 YNNKEL (reference sequence). Trimming at V came to 1 base and at J to 6 bases, leaving 10 bases not matched to a gene. In nucleotides, the CDR3 is TGTGCCAGCAGCCAAGGCGGGGGGCCAACGGGGAAGACCCAGTACTTC. This gives the protein CASSQGGGPTGKTQYF.

Comment on this clonotype: This CDR3 fails to terminate in the conserved phenylalanine or tryptophan, so it likely reflects a read error. V usage is TRBV29-1 and J usage is TRBJ1-2; TRBD1 might be the D (6 bases). The CDR3 extends over 13 amino acids. Trimming pared 6 bases from V and 5 bases from J, leaving 16 bases between. Per germline, CDR1 SQVTM and CDR2 ANQGSEA. In DNA, the CDR3 is TGCAGCGTGATCCCAGGGCAGGGGTATGGCTACACCTAC. Its protein product is CSVIPGQGYGYTY.

This clonotype was counted a few times. The chain links TRBV24-1 to TRBJ2-7; D is uncertain. The CDR3 runs to 14 residues. CDR1 is KGHDR, CDR2 SFDVKD, per germline. With 2 bases removed from V and 4 bases from J, the gap between germline ends came to 11 bases. CDR3 sequence reads: CATSDSGRLYEQYF. The CDR3 bases are TGTGCCACCAGTGATTCAGGCCGGCTTTACGAGCAGTACTTC.

The chain couples TRBV7-6 to TRBJ2-7; weak D call: TRBD1 (6 bases). This CDR3 is built from 17 residues. V lost 1 base and J 2 bases, leaving 18 bases between the germline ends. Germline CDR1 and CDR2: SGHVS and FNYEAQ. The CDR3 DNA reads as TGTGCCAGCAGCTTAGGTGTCGCCGGGACAAATCCCTACGAGCAGTACTTC. Translating it yields CASSLGVAGTNPYEQYF.

V gene TRBV15 combines with J gene TRBJ2-7; weak D call: TRBD2 (6 bases). Germline V CDR1 and CDR2: LNHNV, YYDKDF (reference sequence). The CDR3 totals 15 residues. Trimming removed 3 bases at V and 1 base at J, with 13 bases between. This chain's CDR3 is CATSRSKGLSYEQYF. Written as DNA, the CDR3 is TGTGCCACCAGCAGGTCAAAGGGACTGTCCTACGAGCAGTACTTC.

This clonotype was found a few times. The chain joins TRBV7-2 to TRBJ2-7, with D perhaps TRBD2 (6 bases). V shed 5 bases and J shed 2 bases, with 16 bases lying between them. Germline V lookup: CDR1 SGHTA, CDR2 FQGNSA. The CDR3 totals 15 residues. The CDR3 region is CASSESGSYPYEQYF. The CDR3 nucleotides are TGTGCCAGCAGCGAATCCGGGAGCTATCCCTACGAGCAGTACTTC.

The chain is built from TRBV12-3 or TRBV12-4 and TRBJ2-1; 8 bases agree with TRBD2. The V segment lost 6 bases and the J segment 0 bases; nucleotides outside the gene matches: 10. The CDR3 has 17 residues. CDR3 DNA sequence: TGTGCCAGCAGCACTACTTCTAGCGGGCGCTCCTACAATGAGCAGTTCTTC. It translates to CASSTTSSGRSYNEQFF.

There are a few counts of this clonotype. The V and J genes are TRBV5-1 and TRBJ1-2; D is unclear. The V end was cut by 4 bases, the J end by 3 bases, with 16 bases between. This CDR3 has 15 residues. Looked up from germline, CDR1 is SGHRS and CDR2 is YFSETQ. The CDR3 spells CASSPRTGADYGYTF. The CDR3 DNA reads as TGCGCCAGCAGCCCGAGGACCGGCGCGGACTATGGCTACACCTTC.

This clonotype was counted between two and nine times. This chain uses TRBV7-9 with TRBJ2-3; D remains ambiguous. CDR3 length: 13 residues. Trimming stripped 6 bases from V and 2 bases from J, with 9 bases between. Germline V CDR1 and CDR2: SEHNR, FQNEAQ (reference sequence). This CDR3 is CASSYRPTDTQYF. The CDR3 DNA is TGTGCCAGCAGTTATCGCCCCACAGATACGCAGTATTTT.

This chain uses TRBV4-1 with TRBJ2-3; 9 nucleotides align to TRBD2. The CDR3 extends over 17 amino acids. Germline CDR1 is MGHRA and CDR2 is YSYEKL. The ends lost 1 base at V and 8 bases at J; junction bases unmatched: 13. The CDR3 nucleotides are TGCGCCAGCAGCCAAGTAGCCGGACAGCCGGGACTAGCTACGCAGTATTTT. Translated: CASSQVAGQPGLATQYF.

V gene TRBV6-5 combines with J gene TRBJ2-1; 11 positions match TRBD2. The CDR3 is 15 residues long. Per the germline V gene, CDR1 is MNHEY and CDR2 is SVGAGI. The trim removed 2 bases at V and 8 bases at J, leaving 5 bases unmatched. CDR3 in amino acids: CASSYGSGREYEQFF. DNA for the CDR3: TGTGCCAGCAGTTACGGTAGCGGGAGGGAATATGAGCAGTTCTTC.

This clonotype has just a few counts. The chain combines TRBV7-9 with TRBJ2-7, with D perhaps TRBD2 (5 bases). Trimming shortened V by 6 bases and J by 7 bases, and 13 bases separated the two germline ends. CDR1 SEHNR and CDR2 FQNEAQ come from the germline V gene (reference sequence). There are 12 residues in the CDR3. CDR3: CASRRLGEEQYF. CDR3 nucleotides: TGTGCCAGCAGACGTCTGGGAGAAGAGCAGTACTTC.

This clonotype was counted ten times or more. V gene TRBV4-2 combines with J gene TRBJ2-7, with 13 bases identical to TRBD2. Germline CDR1 reads LGHNA; CDR2 reads YNFKEQ. CDR3 size: 15 residues. J gave up 9 bases and V 1 base, and 6 bases lay outside the gene matches. CDR3 nucleotide sequence: TGTGCCAGCAGCCAAGCCAGGACTAGCGGGAGCCGGCAGTACTTC. Its translation is CASSQARTSGSRQYF.

This sequence joins TRBV14 and TRBJ2-7; 8 bases are shared with TRBD1. CDR3 length equals 15 residues. In germline, CDR1 is SGHDN, CDR2 FVKESK. The ends lost 1 base at V and 4 bases at J; junction bases unmatched: 6. DNA for the CDR3: TGTGCCAGCAGCCAAGCAAGACAGGGGCCTTACGAGCAGTACTTC. Protein: CASSQARQGPYEQYF.

This clonotype occurred a few times. The chain recombines TRBV11-2 with TRBJ2-1, with 11 bases fitting TRBD2. Trimming took 2 bases from V and 7 from J; bases not matched to a gene: 4. Germline V gene data show CDR1 as SGHAT and CDR2 as FQNNGV. The length of the CDR3 is 15 residues. The CDR3 region has the DNA TGTGCCAGCAGCTTACTAGCGGGGGGTAGTAATGAGCAGTTCTTC. Translated: CASSLLAGGSNEQFF.

This clonotype was found a few times. This chain links TRBV4-1 with TRBJ1-4; TRBD1 matches 7 bases. The length of the CDR3 is 16 residues. Germline CDR1 reads MGHRA; CDR2 reads YSYEKL. The V segment lost 3 bases and the J segment 2 bases; nucleotides outside the gene matches: 6. The CDR3 sequence: CASSHVTQGTNEKLFF. The CDR3 DNA reads TGCGCCAGCAGCCATGTAACACAGGGGACTAATGAAAAACTGTTTTTT.

The sample holds a few counts of this clonotype. The CDR3 DNA reads as TGCAGTGCGCGAACTAGCGGGGGAATATACGAGCAGTACTTC. Its translation is CSARTSGGIYEQYF. The chain is built from TRBV20-1 and TRBJ2-7; 11 bases agree with TRBD2. Germline CDR1 reads DFQATT; CDR2 reads SNEGSKA (reference sequence). This CDR3 has 14 amino acids. With 6 bases clipped from V and 4 bases from J, the junction kept 8 bases outside the gene matches.

This clonotype came up a few times. V and J are TRBV12-3 or TRBV12-4 and TRBJ1-5; no clear D gene. This CDR3 is 13 amino acids long. V was trimmed by 2 bases and J by 8 bases, leaving 10 bases between them. CDR3 coding DNA: TGTGCCAGCAGTTTAAATGTGGTCAAGCCCCAGCATTTT. Its translation is CASSLNVVKPQHF.

This chain links TRBV20-1 with TRBJ1-5; D perhaps matches TRBD1 (5 bases). The germline CDR1 and CDR2 sequences are DFQATT and SNEGSKA (reference sequence). Trimming left V 0 bases short and J 4 bases short, with 22 bases between. The CDR3 is 18 amino acids. This CDR3 reads CSARDAYRAGSSNQPQHF. The CDR3 coding sequence is TGCAGTGCTAGAGATGCCTATAGGGCAGGGAGTTCTAATCAGCCCCAGCATTTT.

This CDR3 reads CASSLSQGQFF. As DNA, the CDR3 is TGTGCCAGCAGTTTATCCCAGGGACAGTTCTTC. This chain joins TRBV28 and TRBJ2-1; tentative D call: TRBD1 (5 bases). Per the germline V gene, CDR1 is MDHEN and CDR2 is SYDVKM. The CDR3 consists of 11 residues. V was clipped by 1 base and J by 13 bases, with 8 bases between them.

This clonotype was picked up a small number of times. The V gene is TRBV20-1, the J gene TRBJ2-2; 10 nucleotides align to TRBD2. CDR3 size: 15 residues. Germline V gene sequence: CDR1 DFQATT, CDR2 SNEGSKA (reference sequence). V lost 0 bases and J lost 3; bases outside the gene matches: 1. The CDR3 sequence is CSARELAGHTGELFF. CDR3 nucleotide sequence: TGCAGTGCTAGAGAACTAGCGGGGCACACCGGGGAGCTGTTTTTT.

This clonotype was observed a few times. V usage is TRBV20-1 and J usage is TRBJ1-2, with 9 bases lining up with TRBD1. Germline CDR1 is DFQATT and CDR2 is SNEGSKA (reference sequence). The CDR3 contains 13 residues. J lost 4 bases, V lost 6 bases, and 6 bases had no gene match. The CDR3 coding sequence is TGCAGTGCCCGACAGGGGGTTCTCTATGGCTACACCTTC. Encoded protein: CSARQGVLYGYTF.

The chain recombines TRBV4-1 with TRBJ2-7; D not resolved. The ends were cut back, 1 base at V and 4 bases at J, with 14 bases in the middle. Germline values: CDR1 MGHRA, CDR2 YSYEKL. The CDR3 extends over 15 amino acids. The CDR3 here is CASSQGVGNVYEQYF. As DNA, the CDR3 is TGCGCCAGCAGCCAAGGCGTAGGGAATGTGTACGAGCAGTACTTC.

This clonotype showed up just a few times. The chain recombines TRBV9 with TRBJ2-2, with 7 bases fitting TRBD2. Germline V gives CDR1 SGDLS, CDR2 YYNGEE. The junction had 9 bases not matched to a gene; V was cut back by 4 bases and J by 6 bases. CDR3 length: 15 amino acids. The DNA of the CDR3 is TGTGCCAGCAGCTGGGATGCGGGGGTCCCCGGGGAGCTGTTTTTT. It translates to CASSWDAGVPGELFF.

The table lists this clonotype with a few counts. The chain links TRBV12-3 or TRBV12-4 to TRBJ2-1, with a possible D match to TRBD2 (6 bases). The ends were cut back, 5 bases at V and 4 bases at J, with 12 bases in the middle. This CDR3 contains 14 residues. The CDR3 DNA follows: TGTGCCAGCAGTCGGGAGCGAACTTACAATGAGCAGTTCTTC. It yields the protein CASSRERTYNEQFF.

This clonotype was seen repeatedly, ten times or more. The chain employs TRBV5-1 and TRBJ1-2; 7 bases line up with TRBD1. V was pared by 4 bases and J by 4 bases, with 10 bases of the junction left unmatched. From germline, CDR1 is SGHRS and CDR2 YFSETQ. The CDR3 extends over 15 amino acids. The CDR3 DNA is TGCGCCAGCAGCCCAGCAGGGACAGAGATCTATGGCTACACCTTC. It encodes CASSPAGTEIYGYTF.